These 24 T cell receptor beta chains share one sample of origin, sequenced in a study of T cell responses to AZD1222 COVID-19 vaccine. Here immunoSEQ multiplex PCR was the method, and the copy in TCRdb shows in-frame clones only, minus some. The repertoire holds 120,000 to 150,000 clones, with around nine tenths as singletons. The material was peripheral blood, obtained on day 0 of MenACWY control vaccination. These TCRs come from an adult in good health.

The V and J genes are TRBV7-3 and TRBJ2-3, with TRBD1 matching over 8 bases. The CDR3 runs to 14 residues. The trim removed 5 bases at V and 2 bases at J, leaving 3 bases unmatched. CDR1 and CDR2 from the germline V gene are SGHTA and FQGTGA. In DNA, the CDR3 is TGTGCCAGCAGCCGGGACAGGTCCACAGATACGCAGTATTTT. Protein sequence: CASSRDRSTDTQYF.

This chain links TRBV25-1 with TRBJ2-7; 8 bases line up with TRBD1. The germline V gene has CDR1 MGHDK and CDR2 SYGVNS. The V and J ends lost 2 bases and 5 bases, in that order; junction bases with no gene match: 5. The CDR3 length is 14 residues. The CDR3 loop reads CASSETGGSNEQYF. The DNA for the CDR3 is TGTGCCAGCAGTGAAACAGGGGGTAGCAACGAGCAGTACTTC.

The J gene is TRBJ2-7, the V gene TRBV27; D perhaps matches TRBD1 (6 bases). The V gene's germline CDR1 is MNHEY and CDR2 SMNVEV (reference sequence). The ends were cut back, 4 bases at V and 5 bases at J, with 12 bases in the middle. The CDR3 sequence is 13 residues long. CDR3 in amino acids: CASSSYRVNEQYF. As DNA, the CDR3 is TGTGCCAGCAGTTCCTACAGGGTCAACGAGCAGTACTTC.

The chain carries TRBV12-5 and TRBJ1-2, with D tentatively TRBD1 (5 bases). V lost 7 bases and J 8 bases, leaving 14 bases between the germline ends. Germline values: CDR1 LGHNT, CDR2 FRNRAP. There are 12 residues in the CDR3. Here the CDR3 DNA reads TGTGCTAGTGCCCGGGACTTCTTGGGCTACACCTTC. Protein sequence: CASARDFLGYTF.

The chain joins TRBV28 to TRBJ1-5, with a possible D match to TRBD1 (5 bases). Germline-derived CDR1 and CDR2 are MDHEN and SYDVKM. With 4 bases removed from V and 2 bases from J, the gap between germline ends came to 12 bases. The CDR3 totals 15 residues. DNA for the CDR3: TGTGCCAGCAGTTGGGGGGGGTCGGGCAATCAGCCCCAGCATTTT. Its translation is CASSWGGSGNQPQHF. Full variable domain (outside the CDR3, taken from reference TRBV28 and TRBJ1-5): DVKVTQSSRYLVKRTGEKVFLECVQDMDHENMFWYRQDPGLGLRLIYFSYDVKMKEKGDIPEGYSVSREKKERFSLILESASTNQTSMYLCASSWGGSGNQPQHFGDGTRLSIL.

The gene calls are TRBV24-1 and TRBJ2-3; D unresolved. The V gene's germline CDR1 is KGHDR and CDR2 SFDVKD. Trimming stripped 1 base from V and 5 bases from J, with 9 bases between. The CDR3 runs to 14 residues. CDR3 DNA: TGTGCCACCAGTGATTTCCCCTCGGTAGATACGCAGTATTTT. This translates into CATSDFPSVDTQYF.

This sequence joins TRBV28 and TRBJ2-7; D is uncertain. V dropped 7 bases and J dropped 3 bases, with 16 bases sitting between them. Germline V gives CDR1 MDHEN, CDR2 SYDVKM. The CDR3 length is 14 residues. CDR3 amino acids: CASIATVSGYEQYF. In DNA, the CDR3 is TGTGCCAGCATTGCGACGGTGTCAGGCTACGAGCAGTACTTC. Using reference TRBV28 and TRBJ2-7 for the parts outside the CDR3, the full variable domain is DVKVTQSSRYLVKRTGEKVFLECVQDMDHENMFWYRQDPGLGLRLIYFSYDVKMKEKGDIPEGYSVSREKKERFSLILESASTNQTSMYLCASIATVSGYEQYFGPGTRLTVT.

The chain uses TRBV3-1 (or the pseudogene TRBV3-2) and TRBJ2-7; D unclear. Germline V gives CDR1 LGHDT, CDR2 YNNKEL (reference sequence). V lost 5 bases, J lost 4 bases, and 18 bases lay in between. The CDR3 runs 15 residues. The CDR3 nucleotides read TGTGCCAGCAGCATACGCCGGCGGAAAACGTACGAGCAGTACTTC. This encodes CASSIRRRKTYEQYF.

This chain's CDR3 is CASSLREASGNEQFF. The CDR3 DNA reads as TGTGCCAGCAGCTTACGGGAGGCTAGCGGGAATGAGCAGTTCTTC. V and J are TRBV7-2 and TRBJ2-1; 8 nucleotides match TRBD2. The V and J ends lost 2 bases and 7 bases, in that order; junction bases with no gene match: 7. Germline V gene sequence: CDR1 SGHTA, CDR2 FQGNSA. The CDR3 consists of 15 residues.

J is TRBJ1-3 and V is TRBV7-9; 10 nucleotides agree with TRBD1. After removal of 5 bases from V and 0 bases from J, the junction contained 7 bases not matched to a gene. This CDR3 contains 17 residues. CDR1 and CDR2 from the germline V gene are SEHNR and FQNEAQ (reference sequence). For the CDR3, the DNA is TGTGCCAGCAGCCACGGGACAGGGGAGAGCTCTGGAAACACCATATATTTT. It specifies CASSHGTGESSGNTIYF.

The CDR3 is CASSPGEQEQYF. The CDR3 DNA is TGTGCCAGCAGTCCTGGTGAACAGGAACAGTACTTC. The J gene is TRBJ2-4, the V gene TRBV9, with D perhaps matching TRBD1 (5 bases). The germline V and J ends were trimmed by 5 bases and 13 bases, with 16 bases remaining between them. Germline V gene sequence: CDR1 SGDLS, CDR2 YYNGEE. The CDR3 runs 12 residues.

The chain carries TRBV6-5 and TRBJ1-2; D is perhaps TRBD1 (6 bases). Deletions cut 6 bases from V and 0 bases from J, with 11 bases between. CDR1 and CDR2 from the germline V gene are MNHEY and SVGAGI. The CDR3 covers 14 residues. CDR3: CASSYGQTNYGYTF. The CDR3 DNA reads TGTGCCAGCAGCTACGGACAGACTAACTATGGCTACACCTTC.

This clone was detected a few times. V is TRBV27 and J is TRBJ2-7; perhaps TRBD1 as D (6 bases). The CDR3 is 13 residues long. Germline CDR1 is MNHEY and CDR2 is SMNVEV (reference sequence). V lost 7 bases to trimming and J lost 0 bases, with 10 bases between them. For the CDR3, the DNA is TGTGCCAGCAAAACAGGGAGCTCCTACGAGCAGTACTTC. Amino acid sequence: CASKTGSSYEQYF.

The rearrangement links TRBV4-2 to TRBJ1-2; maybe TRBD1 (6 bases). The germline V gene encodes CDR1 LGHNA and CDR2 YNFKEQ. The CDR3 contains 14 residues. V was pared by 1 base and J by 2 bases, with 8 bases between. The CDR3 loop is CASSQVGQNYGYTF. In DNA, the CDR3 is TGTGCCAGCAGCCAAGTAGGACAGAACTATGGCTACACCTTC.

V gene TRBV28 combines with J gene TRBJ1-2, with 9 nucleotides matching TRBD1. CDR3 length: 15 residues. In germline, CDR1 is MDHEN, CDR2 SYDVKM. After removal of 3 bases from V and 5 bases from J, the junction contained 7 bases not matched to a gene. The DNA for the CDR3 is TGTGCCAGCAGTTTTGTCGGGACAGGGCAATATGGCTACACCTTC. This sequence encodes CASSFVGTGQYGYTF.

The genes are TRBV11-2 and TRBJ1-5; 12 nucleotides match TRBD1. With V trimmed by 0 bases and J by 5 bases, 8 bases remained unmatched. CDR3 length: 18 residues. In germline, CDR1 is SGHAT, CDR2 FQNNGV. The DNA of the CDR3 is TGTGCCAGCAGCTTAGATGGGGGACAGGGGGCGCGGGATCAGCCCCAGCATTTT. Its translation: CASSLDGGQGARDQPQHF.

The gene calls are TRBV6-1 and TRBJ2-6; 8 bases map to TRBD1. Germline assignment: CDR1 MNHNS and CDR2 SASEGT. With 2 bases clipped from V and 3 bases from J, the junction kept 3 bases outside the gene matches. The length of the CDR3 is 16 residues. As DNA, the CDR3 is TGTGCCAGCAGTGAATCCAGGGGGCTTGGGGCCAACGTCCTGACTTTC. It codes for CASSESRGLGANVLTF.

The J gene is TRBJ2-7, the V gene TRBV6-1; TRBD1 is a possible D gene (6 bases). Trimming left V 0 bases short and J 5 bases short, with 8 bases between. Per the germline V gene, CDR1 is MNHNS and CDR2 is SASEGT. The CDR3 spans 13 residues. The CDR3 sequence is CASSEASGDEQYF. Written as DNA, the CDR3 is TGTGCCAGCAGTGAAGCTTCAGGGGACGAGCAGTACTTC.

This clone was counted a single time. The chain carries TRBV7-3 and TRBJ2-3, with D possibly TRBD1 on 7 matching bases. The germline V gene encodes CDR1 SGHTA and CDR2 FQGTGA. The V end was cut by 5 bases, the J end by 1 base, with 16 bases between. The CDR3 sequence is 16 residues long. The CDR3 is CASSNSGGGRTDTQYF. The CDR3 nucleotides read TGTGCCAGCAGCAACAGTGGAGGGGGCCGCACAGATACGCAGTATTTT. Filled out from reference TRBV7-3 and TRBJ2-3, the complete variable domain reads GAGVSQTPSNKVTEKGKYVELRCDPISGHTALYWYRQSLGQGPEFLIYFQGTGAADDSGLPNDRFFAVRPEGSVSTLKIQRTERGDSAVYLCASSNSGGGRTDTQYFGPGTRLTVL.

The rearrangement uses TRBV7-9 and TRBJ2-7; TRBD2 matches at 9 bases. Germline V gives CDR1 SEHNR, CDR2 FQNEAQ (reference sequence). Losses at the gene ends were 0 bases for V and 3 bases for J; bases not matched to a gene: 9. This CDR3 comprises 17 residues. CDR3 sequence: CASSLAMGTSWYYEQYF. DNA of the CDR3: TGTGCCAGCAGCTTAGCGATGGGGACTAGCTGGTACTACGAGCAGTACTTC.

The CDR3 is CASSQPGQGAWYTF. CDR3 nucleotides: TGCGCCAGCAGCCAACCAGGACAGGGGGCGTGGTACACCTTC. The chain couples TRBV4-1 to TRBJ1-2, with 11 positions matching TRBD1. The V gene end was trimmed by 2 bases and the J gene end by 11 bases; junction bases not matched to a gene: 7. Germline V lookup: CDR1 MGHRA, CDR2 YSYEKL. The CDR3 length is 14 residues.

The gene calls are TRBV19 and TRBJ1-5; D is possibly TRBD1 (5 bases). V was clipped by 5 bases and J by 2 bases, with 13 bases between them. The CDR3 is 15 residues long. CDR1 and CDR2 (germline): LNHDA, SQIVND (reference sequence). CDR3 sequence: CASSAGEGRNQPQHF. The DNA of the CDR3 is TGTGCCAGTAGTGCGGGGGAAGGGCGCAATCAGCCCCAGCATTTT.

The chain is built from TRBV5-1 and TRBJ2-1; 11 nucleotides align to TRBD2. V gave up 0 bases and J gave up 8 bases; unmatched junction bases: 4. The V gene's germline CDR1 is SGHRS and CDR2 YFSETQ. This CDR3 comprises 15 residues. The chain's CDR3 is CASSLATSGRDEQFF. CDR3 coding DNA: TGCGCCAGCAGCTTGGCCACTAGCGGGAGAGATGAGCAGTTCTTC.

The rearrangement joins TRBV5-1 to TRBJ2-5; tentatively, D is TRBD1 or TRBD2 (5 bases each). V lost 4 bases and J 5 bases, leaving 18 bases between the germline ends. The CDR3 extends over 15 amino acids. Per the germline V gene, CDR1 is SGHRS and CDR2 is YFSETQ. The CDR3 loop is CASSAGTAPSETQYF. DNA for the CDR3: TGCGCCAGCAGCGCCGGGACGGCCCCGTCGGAGACCCAGTACTTC.